This entry describes one TCR beta chain. Its antigen remains unknown. Per donor, one heparinised blood draw averaged roughly 120 mL. This entry belongs to a study of beta chain features in type 1 diabetes. Study-wide findings and caveats: Patients showed naive, central memory and Treg TCRB repertoires that appeared more similar than those of healthy donors. Any PCR bias toward short templates would affect both groups alike.

The germline V and J ends were trimmed by 4 bases and 3 bases, with 7 bases remaining between them. Germline V gene sequence: CDR1 MGHDK, CDR2 SYGVNS. The CDR3 sequence is 12 residues long. Since all of the isolated RNA was reverse transcribed, expressed TCRB transcripts were what got sequenced. Sequencing used immunoSEQ multiplex PCR; TCRdb keeps in-frame clones, though not all of them. This sample has hundreds of thousands of clones, with 68% found just once. The TCR sequence derives from a man aged 30 to 39 in good health. The genes are TRBV25-1 and TRBJ2-7, with D maybe TRBD2 (6 bases). The sample comprised naive CD4+ T cells from blood. CDR3 DNA sequence: TGTGCCAGCAGTGGGAGGGGCTACGAGCAGTACTTC. Protein: CASSGRGYEQYF.